This record concerns one T cell receptor beta chain sequence. The source of the sample is a study of blood T cell repertoires in COVID-19. About the research overall: PBMCs, B-cell-depleted T cells, or T cells provided the cDNA or gDNA that made up the material.

In the original analysis: Estimated nucleated cell counts came from reference gene primer amplification. Sequencing used immunoSEQ multiplex PCR; TCRdb keeps in-frame clones, though not all of them. The D gene and trimming were derived from the DNA, and the V and J assignments and clone size from that table. The data hold around 24,000 clones, with 89% observed a single time. This TCR was recovered from a woman in her sixties or seventies with active COVID-19. Material: peripheral blood.

Written as DNA, the CDR3 is TGTGCCAGCAGCCCCGAGCATGGTAATTCACCCCTCCACTTT. It codes for CASSPEHGNSPLHF. The V gene is TRBV7-9, the J gene TRBJ1-6; D is uncertain. The V and J ends lost 5 bases and 6 bases respectively, with 11 bases between them. Germline V CDR1 and CDR2: SEHNR, FQNEAQ (reference sequence). The CDR3 length is 14 residues.